The clone carrying this TCR beta chain was detected ten times or more. What it binds is unknown. The entry originates in a study of CD8 T cells in ankylosing spondylitis. The study, taken as a whole, reports: Significantly higher representation of disease-linked clones was reported for matched ankylosing spondylitis synovial fluid.

The germline V gene has CDR1 SGDLS and CDR2 YYNGEE. Trimming took off 1 base at V and 6 bases at J, with 18 bases between the two ends. The length of the CDR3 is 16 residues. In making TCR beta libraries, quantitative 5'-RACE with molecular barcodes was used. TCRdb re-called the 5' RACE reads with MiXCR, one entry per CDR3 protein. The table lists tens of thousands of distinct CDR3 sequences, 2% to 3% of them singletons. The clonotype was recovered from a female donor with ankylosing spondylitis or in good health (not recorded which). The sequenced sample consisted of blood, either unsorted or a sorted T cell fraction (not recorded which). V usage is TRBV9 and J usage is TRBJ2-3; TRBD1 might be the D (6 bases). The CDR3 region has the DNA TGTGCCAGCAGCGTACTTGGGGGCCATACGGCCGATACGCAGTATTTT. As protein: CASSVLGGHTADTQYF.